A few counts support the clone carrying this T cell receptor (beta chain). Antigen unknown. The CDR3 consists of 14 residues. The germline V gene has CDR1 LNHDA and CDR2 SQIVND (reference sequence). Trimming stripped 7 bases from V and 2 bases from J, with 12 bases between. TCRdb passed the reads through MiXCR, listing each CDR3 protein once. The sample has about 770,000 distinct CDR3 sequences; around 29% are singletons. This sample stems from a study of T cell repertoires in cytomegalovirus infection. Sequenced material: cultured CD8+ T cells from PBMCs, taken from culture after CMV antigen stimulation. This chain connects TRBV19 to TRBJ2-1; D call uncertain. The TCR comes from a human donor in good health (CMV status not recorded). Some clones in this sample may be carry-over from other donors' samples. CDR3 nucleotides: TGTGCCAGTACCCCTAGACTCGCCTACAATGAGCAGTTCTTC. Translated, it gives CASTPRLAYNEQFF.